One and the same sample provided the 19 T cell receptor beta chains below, sequenced in a study of neurological immune-mediated disorders (dated by TCRdb to the late 2010s). Library preparation was by 5' RACE. Sequencing used an Illumina HiSeq 2500. TCRdb took the public reads, trimmed them with fastp at Q25, ran MiXCR for clone calling and kept in-frame beta chains. Every CDR3 protein is listed once, alongside the most common genes and DNA of its rows. This sample holds 35,000 to 50,000 distinct CDR3 sequences; roughly 2.5% were observed only once. About 2.4% of the sample comes from the top ten. The specimen was PBMCs. The receptors come from a man aged 45-65 years with multiple sclerosis.

This clonotype was observed a handful of times. The junction shows a germline mismatch at one end, possibly a read error. Here the CDR3 reads CTSSPRLADTGELFF. CDR3 nucleotide sequence: TGTACCAGCAGCCCTCGACTAGCGGACACCGGGGAGCTGTTTTTT. The J gene is TRBJ2-2, the V gene TRBV14, with 9 bases matching TRBD2. The CDR3 loop spans 15 amino acids. CDR1 and CDR2 from the germline V gene are SGHDN and FVKESK.

This clonotype was picked up many times. The rearrangement uses TRBV5-1 and TRBJ1-5; 7 bases are shared with TRBD1. Per germline, CDR1 SGHRS and CDR2 YFSETQ. The CDR3 has 15 amino acids. With V trimmed by 4 bases and J by 1 base, 5 bases remained unmatched. The CDR3 spells CASSETGASNQPQHF. CDR3 DNA sequence: TGCGCCAGCAGCGAAACAGGGGCGAGCAATCAGCCCCAGCATTTT. Full variable domain (missing parts from reference TRBV5-1 and TRBJ1-5): KAGVTQTPRYLIKTRGQQVTLSCSPISGHRSVSWYQQTPGQGLQFLFEYFSETQRNKGNFPGRFSGRQFSNSRSEMNVSTLELGDSALYLCASSETGASNQPQHFGDGTRLSIL.

The table lists this clonotype with many counts. This chain links TRBV5-1 with TRBJ2-7; 12 bases agree with TRBD1. Germline CDR1 SGHRS, CDR2 YFSETQ. Trimming at V came to 1 base and at J to 5 bases, leaving 4 bases not matched to a gene. This CDR3 is 15 amino acids long. The CDR3 DNA reads TGCGCCAGCAGCTTGCCGGGACAGGGGGCCCACGAGCAGTACTTC. Its protein product is CASSLPGQGAHEQYF.

There are many counts of this clonotype. This sequence joins TRBV24-1 and TRBJ1-5, with D maybe TRBD1 (5 bases). Between the trimmed V and J ends, which lost 2 bases and 7 bases, there was a span of 11 bases. Germline CDR1 KGHDR, CDR2 SFDVKD. There are 14 residues in the CDR3. The DNA of the CDR3 is TGTGCCACCAGTGATTCAGGGTTGGGGCAGCCCCAGCATTTT. Translation gives CATSDSGLGQPQHF.

A few counts support this clonotype. The rearrangement uses TRBV6-2 or TRBV6-3 and TRBJ2-7; the D gene is possibly TRBD1 (5 bases). CDR3 size: 15 residues. CDR1 is MNHEY and CDR2 is SVGEGT in the germline V gene. V lost 6 bases and J lost 0, with 15 bases in between. The CDR3 reads CASSQTGTLSYEQYF. CDR3 coding DNA: TGTGCCAGCAGCCAAACAGGAACCCTCTCCTACGAGCAGTACTTC.

The sample holds many counts of this clonotype. The chain employs TRBV20-1 and TRBJ2-1; D is unresolved. The germline gives CDR1 DFQATT, CDR2 SNEGSKA (reference sequence). This CDR3 has 13 residues. Trimming took off 1 base at V and 5 bases at J, with 9 bases between the two ends. CDR3 nucleotides: TGCAGTGCTAGAGGGACCGCAAACAATGAGCAGTTCTTC. Encoded protein: CSARGTANNEQFF.

Many counts were recorded for this clonotype. The CDR3: CATSTGQAYRRETQYF. In DNA, the CDR3 is TGTGCCACCAGCACCGGACAGGCCTATCGTCGGGAGACCCAGTACTTC. The V and J genes are TRBV15 and TRBJ2-5, with 7 bases fitting TRBD1. After removal of 4 bases from V and 5 bases from J, the junction contained 13 bases not matched to a gene. Germline V lookup: CDR1 LNHNV, CDR2 YYDKDF (reference sequence). The CDR3 contains 16 residues.

This clonotype was recorded many times. V is TRBV29-1 and J is TRBJ2-5, with D possibly being TRBD1 (5 bases). Trimming removed 5 bases from V and 5 bases from J, with 12 bases in between. The length of the CDR3 is 12 residues. Germline V gene lookup returns CDR1 SQVTM and CDR2 ANQGSEA. The CDR3 DNA follows: TGCAGCGTTCAAGTAAGGGGCGAGACCCAGTACTTC. Translated: CSVQVRGETQYF.

This clonotype was seen at least ten times. CDR3 residues: CASSLASASGATDTQYF. The DNA of the CDR3 is TGTGCCAGCAGCTTAGCCTCGGCTAGCGGGGCCACAGATACGCAGTATTTT. The V and J genes are TRBV7-6 and TRBJ2-3; 9 bases agree with TRBD2. The length of the CDR3 is 17 residues. The germline CDR1 and CDR2 sequences are SGHVS and FNYEAQ. Unmatched junction bases numbered 6, after V lost 0 bases and J lost 2 bases.

This clonotype has a count of ten or more. The V call is TRBV3-1, the J call TRBJ1-2; D ambiguous. The germline V gene has CDR1 LGHDT and CDR2 YNNKEL (reference sequence). V lost 3 bases to trimming and J lost 7 bases, with 15 bases between them. The CDR3 is made up of 14 amino acids. The CDR3 spells CASSQRTPSAGYTF. The CDR3 bases are TGTGCCAGCAGCCAGCGGACCCCTTCCGCTGGCTACACCTTC.

The V call is TRBV20-1, the J call TRBJ2-1, with 13 positions matching TRBD2. Germline V gene data show CDR1 as DFQATT and CDR2 as SNEGSKA (reference sequence). With 6 bases clipped from V and 6 bases from J, the junction kept 5 bases outside the gene matches. The CDR3 has 14 residues. CDR3 DNA: TGCAGTGCCATCACTAGCGGGGGGGGCAATGAGCAGTTCTTC. It is translated as CSAITSGGGNEQFF.

At least ten counts were recorded for this clonotype. This chain uses TRBV6-5 with TRBJ1-1; D is undetermined. The length of the CDR3 is 13 residues. Trimming removed 7 bases from V and 4 bases from J, with 13 bases in between. Per the germline V gene, CDR1 is MNHEY and CDR2 is SVGAGI. In DNA form, the CDR3 reads TGTGCCAGCACTCCAGCTCGAACCACTGAAGCTTTCTTT. Amino acid sequence: CASTPARTTEAFF.

This clonotype appeared many times. The chain joins TRBV6-5 to TRBJ1-1; 7 bases are a match to TRBD1. Germline-derived CDR1 and CDR2 are MNHEY and SVGAGI. The ends lost 5 bases at V and 11 bases at J; junction bases unmatched: 5. The CDR3 covers 11 residues. CDR3 coding DNA: TGTGCCAGCAGTACAGGGGCGTGGGCTTTCTTT. It yields the protein CASSTGAWAFF.

In its sample, this clonotype was seen many times. This chain uses TRBV5-1 with TRBJ2-1, with 9 bases matching TRBD2. J gave up 4 bases and V 0 bases, and 2 bases lay outside the gene matches. This CDR3 is 15 amino acids long. Per the germline V gene, CDR1 is SGHRS and CDR2 is YFSETQ. CDR3 residues: CASSLVAGDYNEQFF. CDR3 DNA sequence: TGCGCCAGCAGCTTGGTAGCGGGGGATTACAATGAGCAGTTCTTC.

This clonotype came up many times. CDR3 coding DNA: TGTGCCATCAGTGAGAGGGACCCGGGTCCCTCTGTCAGCAATCAGCCCCAGCATTTT. This codes for CAISERDPGPSVSNQPQHF. The V and J genes are TRBV10-3 and TRBJ1-5, with D perhaps matching TRBD1 (5 bases). The germline V and J ends were trimmed by 2 bases and 1 base, with 21 bases remaining between them. The CDR3 totals 19 residues. Germline V gene data show CDR1 as ENHRY and CDR2 as SYGVKD.

This clonotype was detected ten times or more. The chain is built from TRBV24-1 and TRBJ2-1; 12 positions match TRBD2. The J segment lost 6 bases and the V segment lost 10 bases, leaving 12 bases of the junction unmatched. The CDR3 has 16 amino acids. Germline V gives CDR1 KGHDR, CDR2 SFDVKD. DNA of the CDR3: TGTGCCACACGGACTAGCGGGGACCGGGGATTCAATGAGCAGTTCTTC. Protein product: CATRTSGDRGFNEQFF.

This clonotype was counted many times. The V call is TRBV6-5, the J call TRBJ2-7, with 10 bases matching TRBD1. The CDR3 has 13 amino acids. J was trimmed by 4 bases and V by 6 bases; bases with no gene match: 3. The germline gives CDR1 MNHEY, CDR2 SVGAGI. The CDR3 loop reads CASSWGQGYEQYF. CDR3 bases: TGTGCCAGCAGCTGGGGACAGGGGTACGAGCAGTACTTC.

In its sample, this clonotype was seen many times. The chain recombines TRBV6-2 or TRBV6-3 with TRBJ2-7; the D call may be TRBD1 or TRBD2 (6 bases each). Per germline, CDR1 MNHEY and CDR2 SVGEGT. This CDR3 contains 14 residues. V lost 0 bases to trimming and J lost 7 bases, with 13 bases between them. CDR3 in amino acids: CASSYSRGDPEQYF. CDR3 coding DNA: TGTGCCAGCAGTTACTCGAGGGGGGACCCAGAGCAGTACTTC.

The sample holds many counts of this clonotype. This sequence joins TRBV28 and TRBJ2-3, with unresolved D. V lost 6 bases and J lost 8, with 12 bases in between. The CDR3 contains 12 residues. Germline V gene lookup returns CDR1 MDHEN and CDR2 SYDVKM. The CDR3 coding sequence is TGTGCCAGCAGCCACGCTAGAGGTACGCAGTATTTT. Its translation: CASSHARGTQYF.